These 10 T cell receptor beta chains were sequenced from one sample in a study of vaccination and CD4 T cells after COVID-19. The Oncomine TCR Beta short-read assay generated sequence data from the DNA of cultured CD4+ T cells. TCRdb re-analysed the PCR reads in MiXCR, keeping a single row per CDR3 protein. Among 15,000 or so distinct CDR3 sequences listed, around 48% were seen once. No cognate antigen is known for these TCRs. The sample's time point: late sampling 161 to 241 days after vaccination in a few convalescent patients. Treatment here: roughly 10-day PBMC culture with coronavirus spike peptide pools or control peptides (ViraFEST assay). Here the sequenced sample was CD4+ T cells from blood, cultured in vitro, taken about 7 months after SARS-CoV-2 vaccination. The source is a human donor who had recovered from COVID-19.

This clonotype was seen a handful of times. J is TRBJ2-5 and V is TRBV20-1; either TRBD1 or TRBD2 may fit D (6 bases each). Trimming pared 5 bases from V and 2 bases from J, leaving 12 bases between. The V gene's germline CDR1 is DFQATT and CDR2 SNEGSKA (reference sequence). This CDR3 has 13 amino acids. CDR3 sequence reads: CSAGGLGQETQYF. The DNA of the CDR3 is TGCAGTGCTGGGGGGCTGGGGCAAGAGACCCAGTACTTC.

V is TRBV7-9 and J is TRBJ2-7; 7 positions match TRBD1. The CDR3 consists of 13 residues. Unmatched junction bases numbered 6, after V lost 7 bases and J lost 3 bases. Germline CDR1 SEHNR, CDR2 FQNEAQ (reference sequence). The CDR3 protein is CASTRGGSYEQYF. The CDR3 region has the DNA TGTGCCAGCACCAGAGGGGGCAGCTACGAGCAGTACTTC. Looking up the rest from reference TRBV7-9 and TRBJ2-7 gives the full variable domain: DTGVSQNPRHKITKRGQNVTFRCDPISEHNRLYWYRQTLGQGPEFLTYFQNEAQLEKSRLLSDRFSAERPKGSFSTLEIQRTEQGDSAMYLCASTRGGSYEQYFGPGTRLTVT.

In regard to this clonotype: Relative to the germline gene, one junction end is altered; a read error may explain this. The chain employs TRBV7-7 and TRBJ2-1; 8 bases align to TRBD1. The CDR3 is 13 amino acids. The germline V gene encodes CDR1 SSHAT and CDR2 FNYEAQ (reference sequence). CDR3 nucleotides: TGTGCTAGCAGACCCGACAGGGGCGGTGAGCAGTTCTTC. Amino acids: CASRPDRGGEQFF.

The chain combines TRBV7-2 with TRBJ2-1; 12 bases line up with TRBD2. Per germline, CDR1 SGHTA and CDR2 FQGNSA. J gave up 12 bases and V 5 bases, and 11 bases lay outside the gene matches. The CDR3 extends over 15 amino acids. As DNA, the CDR3 is TGTGCCAGCAGCCCAACTAGCGGGAGGAACTATGGGCAGTTCTTC. Its protein is CASSPTSGRNYGQFF.

This clonotype was found once. Here the CDR3 DNA reads TGTGCCACGGACATCGGGTTGGGGGCTGAAGCTTTCTTT. Protein product: CATDIGLGAEAFF. V usage is TRBV11-2 and J usage is TRBJ1-1; D perhaps matches TRBD1 (5 bases). Trimming cost V 10 bases and J 6 bases, with 18 bases left between them. Germline values: CDR1 SGHAT, CDR2 FQNNGV. The CDR3 runs 13 residues. Full variable domain (remainder filled in from reference TRBV11-2 and TRBJ1-1): EAGVAQSPRYKIIEKRQSVAFWCNPISGHATLYWYQQILGQGPKLLIQFQNNGVVDDSQLPKDRFSAERLKGVDSTLKIQPAKLEDSAVYLCATDIGLGAEAFFGQGTRLTVV.

V and J are TRBV20-1 and TRBJ2-1; weak D call: TRBD1 (6 bases). Between the trimmed V and J ends, which lost 3 bases and 6 bases, there was a span of 18 bases. Germline assignment: CDR1 DFQATT and CDR2 SNEGSKA (reference sequence). The CDR3 is 15 amino acids. The CDR3 DNA follows: TGCAGTGCTAGTAGTGGGACAAATAAGTTCAATGAGCAGTTCTTC. It specifies CSASSGTNKFNEQFF.

The chain recombines TRBV5-1 with TRBJ1-2; D is unresolved. The CDR3 is made up of 14 amino acids. V was cut by 4 bases and J by 4 bases, with 14 bases left in between. In germline, CDR1 is SGHRS, CDR2 YFSETQ. This CDR3 reads CASSRREGTYGYTF. In DNA form, the CDR3 reads TGCGCCAGCAGCAGGAGGGAAGGTACCTATGGCTACACCTTC.

In this sample, this clonotype turned up a few times. V usage is TRBV6-1 and J usage is TRBJ1-5; 8 nucleotides agree with TRBD1. V shed 4 bases and J 0 bases; nucleotides not matched to a gene: 2. This CDR3 has 15 residues. Germline-derived CDR1 and CDR2 are MNHNS and SASEGT. The CDR3 region is CASSGDRYSNQPQHF. The CDR3 coding sequence is TGTGCCAGCAGTGGGGACAGGTATAGCAATCAGCCCCAGCATTTT.

V gene TRBV5-1 combines with J gene TRBJ2-5; D unresolved. V lost 7 bases and J lost 2, with 12 bases in between. The CDR3 length is 13 residues. Germline V CDR1 and CDR2: SGHRS, YFSETQ. The CDR3 reads CASGKSPQETQYF. The CDR3 nucleotides are TGCGCCAGCGGAAAGTCCCCACAAGAGACCCAGTACTTC.

Only a few counts were recorded for this clonotype. The chain uses TRBV7-6 and TRBJ2-3, with 7 bases aligning to TRBD2. The ends lost 2 bases at V and 2 bases at J; junction bases unmatched: 1. The germline CDR1 and CDR2 sequences are SGHVS and FNYEAQ. This CDR3 is 14 amino acids long. CDR3 sequence (DNA): TGTGCCAGCAGCTTAAGCGGGGTCACAGATACGCAGTATTTT. This translates into CASSLSGVTDTQYF.